This T cell receptor (beta chain) derives from a study of cytomegalovirus exposure and HLA in healthy donors. CDR3 length equals 15 residues. V was shortened by 1 base and J by 3 bases, with 12 bases between the two germline ends. CDR1 is SGHTA, CDR2 FQGNSA, per germline. Notes on the study in general: The authors later found HLA-associated TCR beta chains more clonally expanded than equally common others. In a later analysis, CMV-associated beta chains were mostly HLA-associated, it appeared.

This clone appeared once. The antigen is not known. A multiplex PCR was run with 60 Vbeta primers and 13 Jbeta primers. Original handling: In a later analysis, the count reached 80 million or so unique TCR beta chains, with 9 million to 11 million shared. Clones were sequenced by immunoSEQ multiplex PCR, and TCRdb holds only the in-frame ones, with some missing. V, J and clone size are those of that table, while D and trimming were read from the DNA. The table has about 57,000 clones, 65% to 90% seen once. The source material was PBMCs. The chain links TRBV7-2 to TRBJ2-5, with a tentative D call TRBD1 (6 bases). This sequence was found in a man aged 25 to 40 in good health and CMV-seronegative. In DNA form, the CDR3 reads TGTGCCAGCAGCTTAGGGGGGCTGGTTGAAGAGACCCAGTACTTC. It translates to CASSLGGLVEETQYF. Using reference TRBV7-2 and TRBJ2-5 for the parts outside the CDR3, the full variable domain is GAGVSQSPSNKVTEKGKDVELRCDPISGHTALYWYRQSLGQGLEFLIYFQGNSAPDKSGLPSDRFSAERTGGSVSTLTIQRTQQEDSAVYLCASSLGGLVEETQYFGPGTRLLVL.